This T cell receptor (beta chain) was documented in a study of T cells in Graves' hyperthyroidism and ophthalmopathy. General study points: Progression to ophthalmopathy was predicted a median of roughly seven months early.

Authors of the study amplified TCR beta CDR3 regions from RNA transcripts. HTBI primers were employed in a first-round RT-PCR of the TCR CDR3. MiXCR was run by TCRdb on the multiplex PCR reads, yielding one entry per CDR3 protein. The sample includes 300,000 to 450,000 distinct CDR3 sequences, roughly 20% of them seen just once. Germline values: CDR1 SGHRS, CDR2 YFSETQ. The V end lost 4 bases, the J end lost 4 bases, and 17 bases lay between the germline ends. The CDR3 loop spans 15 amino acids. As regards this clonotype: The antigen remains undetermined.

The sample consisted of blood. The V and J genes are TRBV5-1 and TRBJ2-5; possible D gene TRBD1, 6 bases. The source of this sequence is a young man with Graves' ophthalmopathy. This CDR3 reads CASSRASRGRETQYF. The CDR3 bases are TGCGCCAGCAGCCGAGCCTCCAGGGGTAGAGAGACCCAGTACTTC.